Listed below are T cell receptor beta chains from one sample, sequenced in a study of esophageal squamous cell carcinoma under preoperative chemotherapy. Each CDR3 protein gets one entry after TCRdb re-called the PCR reads with MiXCR. Of roughly 30,000 distinct CDR3 sequences listed, roughly 50% are singletons. Sample collection occurred from a patient given preoperative chemotherapy. These receptors were collected from a human donor with esophageal squamous cell carcinoma. The donor label of this sample is uncertain. The CDR3 runs from the conserved cysteine through the conserved F or W. Each record gives: D gene, clone size, V gene, J gene, CDR3 DNA, CDR3 protein. A D gene is named only where the DNA matches it firmly. The size of a clone is reported for some rows only, either as once, few or many, or as a class for expanded clones.

D gene: NA
clone size: many
V gene: TRBV11-3
J gene: TRBJ1-2
CDR3 DNA: TGTGCCAGCAGCTTAGGAGGGCAGGGGCTGGAGTTCTATGGCTACACCTTC
CDR3 protein: CASSLGGQGLEFYGYTF

D gene: NA
clone size: NA
V gene: TRBV6-1
J gene: TRBJ2-1
CDR3 DNA: TGTGCCAGCAGTGATGGCCTTACCCGGGAGACCCAGTTCTTC
CDR3 protein: CASSDGLTRETQFF

D gene: NA
clone size: many
V gene: TRBV24-1
J gene: TRBJ2-7
CDR3 DNA: TGTGCCACCAGTGATGACAGTGCCTACGAGCAGTACTTC
CDR3 protein: CATSDDSAYEQYF

D gene: NA
clone size: few
V gene: TRBV12-3/TRBV12-4
J gene: TRBJ2-1
CDR3 DNA: TGTGCCAGCAGTTTCCTGGGGGCCAATGAGCAGTTCTTC
CDR3 protein: CASSFLGANEQFF

D gene: NA
clone size: few
V gene: TRBV12-3/TRBV12-4
J gene: TRBJ2-7
CDR3 DNA: TGTGCCAGCAGTTTCGGAGGGGGCTACGAGCAGTACTTC
CDR3 protein: CASSFGGGYEQYF

D gene: TRBD2
clone size: many
V gene: TRBV5-4
J gene: TRBJ2-1
CDR3 DNA: TGTGCCAGCAGCCAGGGACTAGGAGGTTCTCTTTTCAATGAGCAGTTCTTC
CDR3 protein: CASSQGLGGSLFNEQFF

D gene: NA
clone size: medium-sized
V gene: TRBV12-3/TRBV12-4
J gene: TRBJ2-7
CDR3 DNA: TGTGCCAGCAGTTCCACTCGGGTTCGGTACGAGCAGTACTTC
CDR3 protein: CASSSTRVRYEQYF

D gene: NA
clone size: NA
V gene: TRBV7-3
J gene: TRBJ2-4
CDR3 DNA: TGTGCCAGCAGCGTGGGGCCCGGGGGCCGGGACCAAGAGATCCAGTACTTC
CDR3 protein: CASSVGPGGRDQEIQYF

D gene: NA
clone size: NA
V gene: TRBV7-8
J gene: TRBJ2-5
CDR3 DNA: TGTGCCAGCAGCTTAATCGGGGTCAGGAAGGCCCAGAACTTC
CDR3 protein: CASSLIGVRKAQNF

D gene: TRBD2
clone size: many
V gene: TRBV28
J gene: TRBJ2-3
CDR3 DNA: TGTGCCAGCAGTTTAACGCTAGCGGCTACGCAGTATTTT
CDR3 protein: CASSLTLAATQYF

D gene: TRBD2
clone size: few
V gene: TRBV7-6
J gene: TRBJ2-7
CDR3 DNA: TGTGCCAGCAGCTGGGGGGGGGGGGCGGGAGGGCCCTTCGAGCAGTACTTC
CDR3 protein: CASSWGGGAGGPFEQYF

D gene: NA
clone size: NA
V gene: TRBV11-1
J gene: TRBJ2-5
CDR3 DNA: TGTGCCAGCAGCTTAGCGGTAGTGGCAGGCCAAGAGACCCAGTACTTC
CDR3 protein: CASSLAVVAGQETQYF

D gene: NA
clone size: NA
V gene: TRBV12-3/TRBV12-4
J gene: TRBJ1-5
CDR3 DNA: TGTGCCAGCAGCCCGTCCAATCAGCCCCAGCATTTT
CDR3 protein: CASSPSNQPQHF

D gene: NA
clone size: medium-sized
V gene: TRBV7-2
J gene: TRBJ2-1
CDR3 DNA: TGTGCCAGCAGCTTTCGAGTGGCGGGGACCTACAATGAGCAGTTCTTC
CDR3 protein: CASSFRVAGTYNEQFF

D gene: NA
clone size: NA
V gene: TRBV6-1
J gene: TRBJ2-7
CDR3 DNA: TGTGCCAGCAGTGGACCCGTCCCCTACAATGAGCAGTACTTC
CDR3 protein: CASSGPVPYNEQYF

D gene: TRBD1
clone size: once
V gene: TRBV7-6
J gene: TRBJ2-7
CDR3 DNA: TGTGCCAGCAGCTTGGAGACAGGGAGCTACGAGCAGTACTTC
CDR3 protein: CASSLETGSYEQYF